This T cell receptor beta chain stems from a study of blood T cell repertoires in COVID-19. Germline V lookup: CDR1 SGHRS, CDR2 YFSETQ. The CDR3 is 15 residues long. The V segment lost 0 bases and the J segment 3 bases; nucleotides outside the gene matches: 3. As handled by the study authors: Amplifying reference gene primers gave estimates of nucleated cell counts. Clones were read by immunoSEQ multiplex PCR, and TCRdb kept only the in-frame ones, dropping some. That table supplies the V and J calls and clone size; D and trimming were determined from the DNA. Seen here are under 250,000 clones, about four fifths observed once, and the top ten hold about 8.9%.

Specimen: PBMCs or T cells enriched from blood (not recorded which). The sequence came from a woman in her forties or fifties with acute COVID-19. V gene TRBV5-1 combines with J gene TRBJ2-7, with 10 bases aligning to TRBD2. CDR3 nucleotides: TGCGCCAGCAGCTTGGGAAGCGGGAGGGGCTACGAGCAGTACTTC. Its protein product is CASSLGSGRGYEQYF.